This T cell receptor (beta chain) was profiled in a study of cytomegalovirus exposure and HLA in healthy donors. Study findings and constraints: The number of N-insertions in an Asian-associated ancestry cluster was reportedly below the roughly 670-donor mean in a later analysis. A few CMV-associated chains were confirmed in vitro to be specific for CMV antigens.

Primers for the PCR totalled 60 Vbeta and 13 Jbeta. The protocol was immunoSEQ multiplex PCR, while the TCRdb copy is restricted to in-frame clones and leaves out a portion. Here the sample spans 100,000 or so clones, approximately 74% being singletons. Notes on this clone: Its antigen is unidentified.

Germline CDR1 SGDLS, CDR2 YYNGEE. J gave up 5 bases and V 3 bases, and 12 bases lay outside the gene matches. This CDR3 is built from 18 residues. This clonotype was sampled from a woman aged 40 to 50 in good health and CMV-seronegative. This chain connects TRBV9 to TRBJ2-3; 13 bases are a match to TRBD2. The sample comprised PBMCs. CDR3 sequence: CASSEGLAGAGLIDTQYF. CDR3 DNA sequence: TGTGCCAGCAGCGAAGGACTAGCGGGAGCTGGATTAATAGATACGCAGTATTTT. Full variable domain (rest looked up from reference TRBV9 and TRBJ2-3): DSGVTQTPKHLITATGQRVTLRCSPRSGDLSVYWYQQSLDQGLQFLIQYYNGEERAKGNILERFSAQQFPDLHSELNLSSLELGDSALYFCASSEGLAGAGLIDTQYFGPGTRLTVL.